This T cell receptor (beta chain) was identified during a study of T cell repertoires in cytomegalovirus infection. Turning to the study itself: Public TCR beta signatures were indicative of both CMV infection and a matching HLA type.

TCRdb reanalysed the reads using MiXCR and keeps one entry per CDR3 protein. The table has a few hundred thousand distinct CDR3 sequences, approximately 26% seen once; the top ten hold less than 15%. The table lists this clonotype with many counts. The CDR3 contains 17 residues. Germline CDR1 is SEHNR and CDR2 is FQNEAQ (reference sequence). After removal of 5 bases from V and 5 bases from J, the junction contained 11 bases not matched to a gene. This receptor was obtained from a human donor in good health (CMV status not recorded). Some clones in this sample may be carry-over from other donors' samples. Source material: PBMCs. V and J are TRBV7-9 and TRBJ2-5; 13 positions agree with TRBD2. CDR3 protein: CASSPWTSGRGEETQYF. The CDR3 DNA reads TGTGCCAGCAGCCCTTGGACTAGCGGGAGAGGAGAGGAGACCCAGTACTTC.